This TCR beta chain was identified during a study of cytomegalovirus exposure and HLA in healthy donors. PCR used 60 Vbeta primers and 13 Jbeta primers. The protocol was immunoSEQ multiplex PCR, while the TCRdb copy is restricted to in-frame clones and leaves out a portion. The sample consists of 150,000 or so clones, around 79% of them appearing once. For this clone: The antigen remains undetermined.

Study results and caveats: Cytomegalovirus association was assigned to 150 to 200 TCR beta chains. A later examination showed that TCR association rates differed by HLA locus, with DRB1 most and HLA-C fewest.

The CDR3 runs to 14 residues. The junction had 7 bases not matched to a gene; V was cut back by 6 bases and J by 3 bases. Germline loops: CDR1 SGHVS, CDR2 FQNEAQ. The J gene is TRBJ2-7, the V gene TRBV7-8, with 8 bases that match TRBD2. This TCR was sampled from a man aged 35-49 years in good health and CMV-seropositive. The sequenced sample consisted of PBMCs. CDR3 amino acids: CASRTAGALYEQYF. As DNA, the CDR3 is TGTGCCAGCAGAACAGCGGGAGCCCTCTACGAGCAGTACTTC.